The source of this TCR beta chain is a study of monozygotic twins with inflammatory bowel disease. RNA in its total form was extracted from whole blood, and T cells were not sorted. UMIs incorporating a 6-nucleotide sample barcode were appended by means of template switching. From its re-call of the 5' RACE reads, TCRdb lists each CDR3 protein once, without DNA. The table gives around 220,000 distinct CDR3 sequences; the top ten clones make up roughly 7.1% of it. Germline CDR1 reads MNHEY; CDR2 reads SMNVEV (reference sequence). This CDR3 is built from 14 residues. Points from the study as a whole: The authors could not tell different T cell subtypes apart.

To note about this clonotype: As yet, its antigen is unknown.

This sequence joins TRBV27 and TRBJ1-2; the D gene TCRdb calls, TRBD1, cannot be checked with no DNA. The sample taken for sequencing was blood. This receptor was identified in a human donor with ulcerative colitis or Crohn's disease, or a healthy co-twin of an affected twin (not recorded which). This CDR3 reads CASTRDRNNYGYTF.